A single sample gave rise to the 7 T cell receptor beta chains below, sequenced in a study of shared clonotypes between healthy human individuals. Here immunoSEQ multiplex PCR was the method, and the copy in TCRdb shows in-frame clones only, minus some. The sample has about 680,000 clones; just over 90% are singletons. Naive CD8 cells, CD45RO-negative and positively selected for CCR7, excluded terminally differentiated effector memory CD45RA+ cells. Source material: naive CD8+ T cells sorted from blood. Receptors originate from a man younger than 45 in good health.

The chain is built from TRBV29-1 and TRBJ2-7, with 10 bases fitting TRBD1. With 8 bases clipped from V and 4 bases from J, the junction kept 14 bases outside the gene matches. Germline CDR1 reads SQVTM; CDR2 reads ANQGSEA. This CDR3 is built from 15 residues. CDR3: CSTRDRGRGSYEQYF. For the CDR3, the DNA is TGCAGCACCCGGGACAGGGGTCGCGGGTCATACGAGCAGTACTTC.

The gene calls are TRBV23-1 and TRBJ2-7; tentatively, D is TRBD1 (6 bases). TRBV23-1 carries the ORF label, with uncertain function. V gave up 4 bases and J gave up 0 bases, with 13 bases separating them. This CDR3 has 15 residues. This chain's CDR3 is CASSPQGLNSYEQYF. The CDR3 bases are TGCGCCAGCAGTCCCCAGGGGCTAAACTCCTACGAGCAGTACTTC.

The count of this clone is one. The chain combines TRBV5-1 with TRBJ1-1; D is unresolved. Germline values: CDR1 SGHRS, CDR2 YFSETQ. Deletions cut 4 bases from V and 0 bases from J, with 16 bases between. The CDR3 sequence is 16 residues long. Here the CDR3 DNA reads TGCGCCAGCAGCCTTACAAGTGCAATAATGAACACTGAAGCTTTCTTT. Translation: CASSLTSAIMNTEAFF.

The CDR3 is CASSATSGSRYNEQFF. In nucleotides, the CDR3 is TGTGCCAGCAGCGCTACTAGCGGGAGTCGATACAATGAGCAGTTCTTC. The chain carries TRBV11-2 and TRBJ2-1; TRBD2 agrees at 11 bases. Germline CDR1 is SGHAT and CDR2 is FQNNGV. This CDR3 spans 16 amino acids. V shed 5 bases and J 4 bases; nucleotides not matched to a gene: 7.

The chain combines TRBV5-6 with TRBJ2-5; D unclear. The better agreement between TRBJ2-7 and the DNA end casts doubt on the J call. CDR1 and CDR2 (germline): SGHDT, YYEEEE. This CDR3 is built from 11 residues. The CDR3 sequence is CASSRSYEQYF. CDR3 nucleotides: TGTGCCAGCAGCCGAAGTTACGAGCAGTACTTC.

CDR3 region: CASSLERGLHQPQHF. DNA of the CDR3: TGTGCCAGCAGCTTAGAACGGGGCCTACATCAGCCCCAGCATTTT. The rearrangement links TRBV7-2 to TRBJ1-5; maybe TRBD1 (5 bases). The germline V gene has CDR1 SGHTA and CDR2 FQGNSA. V lost 1 base to trimming and J lost 5 bases, with 12 bases between them. This CDR3 has 15 amino acids.

This clone was recorded only once. The J gene is TRBJ1-3, the V gene TRBV2; D unclear. The CDR3 totals 16 residues. V lost 8 bases, J lost 2 bases, and 19 bases lay in between. Looked up from germline, CDR1 is SNHLY and CDR2 is FYNNEI. CDR3 in amino acids: CASGWEVAATGNTIYF. The CDR3, as DNA: TGTGCCAGCGGATGGGAGGTAGCCGCTACTGGAAACACCATATATTTT.